This T cell receptor (beta chain) was identified during a study of cytomegalovirus exposure and HLA in healthy donors. Likely unrecorded immune exposures existed in these nominally healthy donors. V was trimmed by 0 bases and J by 0 bases, leaving 9 bases between them. This CDR3 is built from 16 residues. Germline V gene sequence: CDR1 SEHNR, CDR2 FQNEAQ (reference sequence). With 60 Vbeta and 13 Jbeta primers, the PCR was carried out. Profiling relied on immunoSEQ multiplex PCR, and the TCRdb table lists in-frame clones only, not all of them. Recorded for this sample: approximately 45,000 clones. Concerning this clone itself: The antigen is undetermined.

Study-level points and caveats: TRBV6-2, TRBV6-3 and other indistinguishable V segments were excluded. Later analysis found that TCR beta chains associated with HLA were more clonally expanded than other, equally common chains.

The chain links TRBV7-9 to TRBJ2-1; the D gene is possibly TRBD1 (6 bases). The source is a male donor in good health and CMV-seronegative. Specimen: PBMCs. This chain's CDR3 is CASSLALRGSYNEQFF. Here the CDR3 DNA reads TGTGCCAGCAGCTTAGCGCTCAGGGGCTCCTACAATGAGCAGTTCTTC.